The 2 T cell receptor beta chains given below trace back to one sample, sequenced in a study of blood T cell repertoires in COVID-19. Profiled with immunoSEQ multiplex PCR; TCRdb holds only in-frame clones, not every one. This sample has roughly 300,000 clones, with around 87% found just once. The specimen sequenced was peripheral blood. Receptor source: a woman aged 50 to 60 who had recovered from COVID-19.

CDR3 DNA sequence: TGTGCCAGCAGCCCCGGGACAGGGAATTCACCCCTCCACTTT. Its translation: CASSPGTGNSPLHF. J is TRBJ1-6 and V is TRBV6-4, with 9 bases identical to TRBD1. Germline CDR1 is MRHNA and CDR2 is SNTAGT. The CDR3 has 14 amino acids. V dropped 6 bases and J dropped 7; count of bases not matched to a gene: 4.

This clone came up once. V and J are TRBV29-1 and TRBJ2-3; possibly TRBD2 for D (5 bases). Germline CDR1 reads SQVTM; CDR2 reads ANQGSEA. The CDR3 has 13 amino acids. V was shortened by 3 bases and J by 4 bases, with 11 bases between the two germline ends. Here the CDR3 DNA reads TGCAGCGTTGACGATGGACTTTCAGATACGCAGTATTTT. Translated, it gives CSVDDGLSDTQYF.